This T cell receptor (beta chain) came from a study of blood T cell repertoires in COVID-19. Turning to the study itself: The origin of the acute and convalescent COVID-19 samples was the United States, Italy and Spain. The cDNA or gDNA used as material had been derived from T cells, B-cell-depleted T cells, or PBMCs.

The CDR3 is 15 residues long. Trimming removed 1 base at V and 8 bases at J, with 17 bases between. The germline V gene encodes CDR1 LGHNA and CDR2 YNFKEQ. Original handling: Estimates of nucleated cell counts were drawn from the amplification of reference gene primers. Only in-frame clones appear in the TCRdb table, and some are missing; sequencing was by immunoSEQ multiplex PCR. V, J and clone size were drawn from that table, and D and trimming were deduced from the DNA. The data contain 200,000 to 300,000 clones, approximately 86% of them singletons. Sequenced sample: peripheral blood. This sequence was found in a man aged 30-40 years with active or convalescent COVID-19. This chain joins TRBV4-2 and TRBJ1-2; D possibly corresponds to TRBD1 (5 bases). The CDR3: CASSQGVQGAGGYTF. CDR3 nucleotides: TGTGCCAGCAGCCAAGGGGTTCAGGGCGCGGGGGGCTACACCTTC.